The 4 T cell receptor beta chains in this list originate from one sample, sequenced in a study of shared clonotypes between healthy human individuals (dated by TCRdb to the early 2020s). For the CD8 naive samples, CD45RO-negative cells were positively selected for CCR7, yielding a CD45RA+CCR7+ population from which TemRA cells were excluded. Library creation used the immunoSEQ multiplex PCR assay. Here the immuneACCESS table is served through TCRdb, limited to in-frame sequences with V and J called. Missing clones are a known gap in these copies; in checked studies unresolved V genes cover under half, and the rest lacks a known reason. A total of more than 600,000 clones appear in this sample, roughly 94% of them only once. The ten largest clones take up about 24% of the sample. The sequenced sample consisted of naive CD8+ T cells sorted from blood. This specimen's cell subset or site label, interpreted: CD45RA+CCR7+. These TCRs come from a man under 40 in good health.

The V gene is TRBV4-1, the J gene TRBJ2-3; a possible D gene is TRBD2 (6 bases). The CDR3 totals 14 residues. Germline V CDR1 and CDR2: MGHRA, YSYEKL. V shed 5 bases and J shed 1 base, with 10 bases lying between them. The CDR3 DNA reads TGCGCCAGCAGCGAATGGGGGGGCACAGATACGCAGTATTTT. The encoded protein is CASSEWGGTDTQYF.

The sample holds one count of this clone. The chain joins TRBV19 to TRBJ1-5; 7 bases align to TRBD1. Germline CDR1 and CDR2: LNHDA and SQIVND (reference sequence). V shed 3 bases and J 1 base; nucleotides not matched to a gene: 3. The CDR3 covers 15 residues. CDR3 in DNA: TGTGCCAGTAGTATTGAGGGGGCGAGCAATCAGCCCCAGCATTTT. This translates into CASSIEGASNQPQHF.

The chain recombines TRBV19 with TRBJ2-3; a weak D match, TRBD2 (5 bases). The germline V gene has CDR1 LNHDA and CDR2 SQIVND (reference sequence). The CDR3 is 13 residues long. The V gene lost 3 bases and the J gene lost 6 bases, with 10 bases spanning the gap. CDR3 sequence reads: CASSIFRDDTQYF. CDR3 sequence (DNA): TGTGCCAGTAGTATCTTTCGGGATGATACGCAGTATTTT.

Note on this clone: The same CDR3 arises from other DNA sequences in this sample as well. The rearrangement links TRBV19 to TRBJ2-7; tentative D call: TRBD2 (6 bases). Trimming shortened V by 5 bases and J by 3 bases, and 8 bases separated the two germline ends. Germline V gene sequence: CDR1 LNHDA, CDR2 SQIVND (reference sequence). This CDR3 has 12 amino acids. This CDR3 is CASSAGGYEQYF. The CDR3 DNA reads TGTGCCAGTAGTGCCGGGGGCTACGAGCAGTACTTC.